The text below deals with one TCR beta chain. Its target is not known. For approximately 10 days, 85,000 to 100,000 sorted CD4+ cells grew with T cell-depleted PBMCs and CEF. Between the trimmed V and J ends, which lost 2 bases and 7 bases, there was a span of 15 bases. The germline CDR1 and CDR2 sequences are MNHNY and SVGAGI (reference sequence). The CDR3 runs 16 residues. TCRdb's copy holds only in-frame clones and misses some; the assay was immunoSEQ multiplex PCR. The table shows around 41,000 clones, with approximately 87% occurring only once. The sample comes from a study of CD4 T cells in relation to SARS-CoV-2 and coronaviruses. Study-level findings and limits: Memory recall responses, not primary responses primed in culture, are what the assay detects. Roughly 69% of donors had memory CD4+ clonotypes crossrecognizing SARS-CoV-2 and common cold coronavirus spike.

Sequenced material: naive CD4+ T cells from PBMCs, cultured in vitro. Subset reported: naive CD4+ T cells isolated by negative enrichment. The chain employs TRBV6-6 and TRBJ1-6; weak D call: TRBD1 (6 bases). The TCR sequence derives from an adult with COVID-19. This chain's CDR3 is CASSYTGQSLNSPLHF. The CDR3 nucleotides are TGTGCCAGCAGTTACACAGGACAGTCTTTGAATTCACCCCTCCACTTT.